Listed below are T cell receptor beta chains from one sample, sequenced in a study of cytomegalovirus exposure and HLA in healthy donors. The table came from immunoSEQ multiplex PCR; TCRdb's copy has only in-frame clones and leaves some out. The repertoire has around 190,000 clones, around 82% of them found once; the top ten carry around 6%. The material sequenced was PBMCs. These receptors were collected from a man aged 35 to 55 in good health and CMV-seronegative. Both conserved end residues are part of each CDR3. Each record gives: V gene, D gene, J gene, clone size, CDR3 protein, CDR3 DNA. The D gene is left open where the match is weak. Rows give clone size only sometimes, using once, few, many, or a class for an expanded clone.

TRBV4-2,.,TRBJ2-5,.,CASSQDKTQYF,TGTGCCAGCAGCCAAGATAAGACCCAGTACTTC
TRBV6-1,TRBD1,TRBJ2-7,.,CASTGTGGFYEQYF,TGTGCCAGCACCGGGACAGGGGGCTTTTACGAGCAGTACTTC
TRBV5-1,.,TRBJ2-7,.,CASSLVGDWRAYEQYF,TGCGCCAGCAGCTTGGTGGGGGACTGGCGGGCCTACGAGCAGTACTTC
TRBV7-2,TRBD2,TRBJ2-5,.,CASSLEAGHVKTQYF,TGTGCCAGCAGCTTAGAAGCGGGGCACGTAAAGACCCAGTACTTC
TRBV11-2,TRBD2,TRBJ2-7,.,CASSLVRAGGYEQYF,TGTGCCAGCAGCTTAGTGCGAGCGGGGGGCTACGAGCAGTACTTC
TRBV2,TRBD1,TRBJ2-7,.,CASTKDRDEQYF,TGTGCCAGCACTAAAGACAGGGACGAGCAGTACTTC
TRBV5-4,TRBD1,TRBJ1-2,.,CASSAPGQEINYGYTF,TGTGCCAGCAGCGCTCCCGGACAGGAGATTAACTATGGCTACACCTTC
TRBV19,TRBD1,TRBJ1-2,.,CASSIGGGIPHGYTF,TGTGCCAGTAGTATAGGAGGGGGCATTCCTCATGGCTACACCTTC
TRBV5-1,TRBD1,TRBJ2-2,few,CASSTGGRASTGELFF,TGCGCCAGCAGCACAGGGGGTAGGGCGAGCACCGGGGAGCTGTTTTTT
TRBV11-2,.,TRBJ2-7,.,CASSLSIANFPLEQYF,TGTGCCAGCAGCTTAAGCATAGCTAACTTCCCTTTGGAGCAGTACTTC
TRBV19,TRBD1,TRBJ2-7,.,CASKGAGSPRGEQYF,TGTGCCAGTAAGGGGGCGGGCTCCCCTCGGGGCGAGCAGTACTTC
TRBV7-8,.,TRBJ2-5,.,CASSLVTAEETQYF,TGTGCCAGCAGCTTAGTCACAGCCGAAGAGACCCAGTACTTC
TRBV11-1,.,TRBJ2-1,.,CASSLLKGAYNEQFF,TGTGCCAGCAGCTTATTGAAGGGGGCCTACAATGAGCAGTTCTTC
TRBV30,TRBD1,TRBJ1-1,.,CAWNDRVGTEAFF,TGTGCCTGGAACGACAGGGTCGGCACTGAAGCTTTCTTT
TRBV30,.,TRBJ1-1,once,CAWSPPSVNTEAFF,TGTGCCTGGAGTCCCCCGAGCGTGAACACTGAAGCTTTCTTT
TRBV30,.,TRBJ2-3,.,CAWSVRLGTDTQYF,TGTGCCTGGAGTGTACGTCTAGGCACAGATACGCAGTATTTT
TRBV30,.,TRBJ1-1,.,CAWNRNTEAFF,TGTGCCTGGAATAGGAACACTGAAGCTTTCTTT
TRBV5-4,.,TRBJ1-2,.,CASSRGDFDSYTF,TGTGCCAGCAGCAGAGGGGACTTTGATAGCTACACCTTC
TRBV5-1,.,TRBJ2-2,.,CASSLGSGMNTGELFF,TGCGCCAGCAGCTTGGGGTCAGGGATGAACACCGGGGAGCTGTTTTTT
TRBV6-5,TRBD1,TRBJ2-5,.,CASSGQVRRPGTQYF,TGTGCCAGCAGTGGACAGGTTAGGCGCCCGGGAACCCAGTACTTC
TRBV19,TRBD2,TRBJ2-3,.,CASGPPTSLAGNSGGQYF,TGTGCCAGTGGGCCCCCCACGAGTTTAGCGGGGAACTCCGGGGGGCAGTATTTT
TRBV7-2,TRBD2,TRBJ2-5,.,CASSLIAGGPLVETQYF,TGTGCCAGCAGCTTAATAGCGGGGGGGCCGTTAGTAGAGACCCAGTACTTC
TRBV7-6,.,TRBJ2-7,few,CASSPYGQTSSYEQYF,TGTGCCAGCAGCCCCTATGGGCAAACAAGCTCCTACGAGCAGTACTTC
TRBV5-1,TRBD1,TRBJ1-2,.,CASSLQGAPSYGYTF,TGCGCCAGCAGCTTGCAGGGGGCGCCTTCCTATGGCTACACCTTC
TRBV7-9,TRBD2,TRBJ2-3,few,CSSSLWSGGYTDTQYF,TGTTCCAGCAGCTTATGGAGCGGGGGATACACAGATACGCAGTATTTT
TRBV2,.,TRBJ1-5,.,CASSDRVGQPQHF,TGTGCCAGCAGTGACAGGGTTGGGCAGCCCCAGCATTTT
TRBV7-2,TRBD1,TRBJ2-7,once,CASSLNVRGLFYEQYF,TGTGCCAGCAGCTTAAATGTCAGGGGGCTTTTTTACGAGCAGTACTTC
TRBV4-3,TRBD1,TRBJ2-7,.,CASSQVEGQGNEQYF,TGCGCCAGCAGCCAAGTCGAGGGACAGGGTAACGAGCAGTACTTC
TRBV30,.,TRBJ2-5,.,CAWGERGTQYF,TGTGCCTGGGGGGAACGGGGGACCCAGTACTTC
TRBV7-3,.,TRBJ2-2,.,CASRQGMNTGELFF,TGTGCCAGCAGGCAGGGGATGAACACCGGGGAGCTGTTTTTT
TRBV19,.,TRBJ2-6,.,CASRTSVQAGANVLTF,TGTGCCAGTAGAACCTCCGTCCAGGCTGGGGCCAACGTCCTGACTTTC
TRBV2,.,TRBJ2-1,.,CASNRGGGGNEQFF,TGTGCCAGCAATAGGGGGGGAGGAGGGAATGAGCAGTTCTTC
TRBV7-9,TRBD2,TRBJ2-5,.,CASSLGLAGEGETQYF,TGTGCCAGCAGCTTAGGACTAGCGGGAGAGGGAGAGACCCAGTACTTC